This T cell receptor (beta chain) was captured in a study of T cell changes during pregnancy in multiple sclerosis. The germline V gene has CDR1 LNHDA and CDR2 SQIVND (reference sequence). This CDR3 is 15 amino acids long. V was pared by 2 bases and J by 2 bases, with 2 bases of the junction left unmatched. Here immunoSEQ multiplex PCR was the method, and the copy in TCRdb shows in-frame clones only, minus some. The sample lists approximately 32,000 clones, around nine tenths occurring once. Here the sequenced sample was CD8+ T cells from peripheral blood mononuclear cells, taken in the first trimester of pregnancy. The chain is built from TRBV19 and TRBJ2-1, with TRBD2 matching 8 bases. The sequence derives from a female donor with multiple sclerosis, enrolled in a pregnancy study. In nucleotides, the CDR3 is TGTGCCAGTAGTATAAGCGGGAGCCCCTACAATGAGCAGTTCTTC. Its protein product is CASSISGSPYNEQFF.